This section outlines one T cell receptor (beta chain) sequence together with its context. The antigen is unknown. The record originates from a study of T-cell reconstitution after alpha-beta-depleted transplantation in children. General observations from the study: The origin of alpha-beta T cells about two months after transplant was reportedly several hundred expanded graft clones. Counts and diversity of T cells one year after transplant came mostly from newly produced T cells. Several patients had high TCRbeta diversity at day 60; it came from surviving recipient T cells and thymic progenitors.

Trimming shortened V by 3 bases and J by 4 bases, and 13 bases separated the two germline ends. CDR1 is DFQATT and CDR2 is SNEGSKA in the germline V gene (reference sequence). CDR3 length: 14 residues. The authors prepared the TCRbeta library with unique molecular identifiers. TCRdb re-called the PCR reads through MiXCR, storing one row per CDR3 protein. The sample gives about 470,000 distinct CDR3 sequences, approximately 41% of which show up once; around 29% is in the top ten. The starting material was PBMCs, obtained before TCRalphabeta/CD19-depleted stem cell transplant. The V gene is TRBV20-1, the J gene TRBJ2-1; D not resolved. The origin of this receptor is a girl aged 2-10 years with aplastic anemia, due to receive a stem cell transplant. The CDR3 bases are TGCAGTGCTAGCTCGATAGGGTATTACAATGAGCAGTTCTTC. Protein product: CSASSIGYYNEQFF.